The 30 T cell receptor beta chains presented below share a single source sample, sequenced in a study of T-cell reconstitution after alpha-beta-depleted transplantation in children. Unique molecular identifiers were used in preparing the TCRbeta library. TCRdb re-called the PCR reads with MiXCR, one entry per CDR3 protein. The sample consists of nearly 350,000 distinct CDR3 sequences, 15% to 20% of them appearing once. Sequenced here: PBMCs, mostly from graft donor cells, sampled 360 days after TCRalphabeta/CD19-depleted stem cell transplant. These receptors all stem from a male patient aged 2 to 10 who had a stem cell transplant for acute lymphoblastic leukemia, so the T cells may come from the graft donor.

A single count supports this clonotype. The gene calls are TRBV6-5 and TRBJ2-3; 9 bases line up with TRBD2. V lost 2 bases, J lost 4 bases, and 10 bases stayed unmatched. This CDR3 contains 17 residues. In germline, CDR1 is MNHEY, CDR2 SVGAGI. CDR3 sequence reads: CASSYAPIAGAADTQYF. DNA for the CDR3: TGTGCCAGCAGTTACGCCCCCATAGCGGGGGCGGCAGATACGCAGTATTTT.

This clonotype was detected a few times. V usage is TRBV29-1 and J usage is TRBJ2-1; TRBD2 matches 12 bases. This CDR3 region has 16 residues. With V trimmed by 7 bases and J by 6 bases, 13 bases remained unmatched. The germline V gene has CDR1 SQVTM and CDR2 ANQGSEA. CDR3 in DNA: TGCAGCGCACTAGCGGGAGGACCCGAGAACCTCAATGAGCAGTTCTTC. It encodes CSALAGGPENLNEQFF.

The V call is TRBV12-3 or TRBV12-4, the J call TRBJ2-5, with 11 bases lining up with TRBD2. The CDR3 length is 15 residues. Unmatched junction bases numbered 7, after V lost 5 bases and J lost 5 bases. The CDR3 DNA reads TGTGCCAGCAGTCCTAGCGGGAGGCGAGGGGAGACCCAGTACTTC. Encoded protein: CASSPSGRRGETQYF.

The table lists this clonotype with a few counts. The J gene is TRBJ2-7, the V gene TRBV10-2; D remains unclear. Trimming removed 6 bases from V and 3 bases from J, with 15 bases in between. This CDR3 has 14 residues. Germline CDR1 is WSHSY and CDR2 is SAAADI. The CDR3 coding sequence is TGCGCCAGCAGAGACGACTTTGGGCGCTACGAGCAGTACTTC. This gives the protein CASRDDFGRYEQYF.

J is TRBJ2-3 and V is TRBV28, with 9 bases matching TRBD2. The CDR3 consists of 14 residues. Trimming cost V 5 bases and J 4 bases; bases outside gene matches: 4. CDR1 MDHEN and CDR2 SYDVKM come from the germline V gene. CDR3 protein: CASSIAGDADTQYF. The CDR3 DNA reads TGTGCCAGCAGTATAGCGGGAGATGCAGATACGCAGTATTTT.

This clonotype was detected a few times. The V call is TRBV13, the J call TRBJ2-7; D not resolved. V was trimmed by 7 bases and J by 6 bases, leaving 19 bases between them. Germline loops: CDR1 PRHDT, CDR2 FYEKMQ (reference sequence). CDR3 length: 14 amino acids. In nucleotides, the CDR3 is TGTGCCAGCAAAGTGGCGTTCGGCCCTGGCGAGCAGTACTTC. As protein: CASKVAFGPGEQYF. The entire variable domain, with the rest obtained from reference TRBV13 and TRBJ2-7, is as follows: AAGVIQSPRHLIKEKRETATLKCYPIPRHDTVYWYQQGPGQDPQFLISFYEKMQSDKGSIPDRFSAQQFSDYHSELNMSSLELGDSALYFCASKVAFGPGEQYFGPGTRLTVT.

The chain uses TRBV20-1 and TRBJ2-3; D is perhaps TRBD2 (6 bases). Between the trimmed V and J ends, which lost 6 bases and 1 base, there was a span of 11 bases. The CDR3 has 13 residues. The V gene's germline CDR1 is DFQATT and CDR2 SNEGSKA (reference sequence). CDR3 sequence: CSARSGGTDTQYF. CDR3 in DNA: TGCAGTGCCCGCTCGGGGGGCACAGATACGCAGTATTTT.

This clonotype was counted between two and nine times. The chain has TRBV20-1 and TRBJ1-1, with 7 positions matching TRBD1. Germline lookup yields CDR1 DFQATT and CDR2 SNEGSKA (reference sequence). The CDR3 extends over 19 amino acids. Germline trimming cut 6 bases from V and 4 bases from J; bases unmatched to any gene: 26. This chain's CDR3 is CSAIDRADILKIRGTEAFF. In nucleotides, the CDR3 is TGCAGTGCCATAGACAGGGCCGATATTCTAAAGATTCGCGGCACTGAAGCTTTCTTT.

This clonotype was counted only a few times. This chain links TRBV20-1 with TRBJ1-1; 9 bases line up with TRBD1. V was clipped by 2 bases and J by 1 base; unmatched bases: 11. This CDR3 has 17 amino acids. The germline gives CDR1 DFQATT, CDR2 SNEGSKA (reference sequence). CDR3 DNA sequence: TGCAGTGCTAGACGGCGTGGCGGACAGGGGTGGAACACTGAAGCTTTCTTT. This sequence encodes CSARRRGGQGWNTEAFF.

The chain combines TRBV11-1 with TRBJ2-6, with D maybe TRBD2 (5 bases). Between the trimmed V and J ends, which lost 4 bases and 2 bases, there was a span of 18 bases. The CDR3 is 18 residues long. Per germline, CDR1 SGHAT and CDR2 FQDESV (reference sequence). CDR3 sequence reads: CASSSTEVRAAGANVLTF. DNA of the CDR3: TGTGCCAGCAGCTCCACAGAAGTGAGGGCAGCTGGGGCCAACGTCCTGACTTTC.

The V call is TRBV21-1, the J call TRBJ2-2; the D call of TRBD2 is as the table states it, not checked on the DNA. TRBV21-1 is deemed a pseudogene. The CDR3 extends over 17 amino acids. CDR3 in amino acids: CASTIEGTSANTGELFF. The CDR3 nucleotides read TGTGCCAGCACCATAGAGGGGACTTCCGCGAACACCGGGGAGCTGTTTTTT.

The chain employs TRBV27 and TRBJ1-1; no definite D call. The CDR3 spans 15 residues. Germline V gene sequence: CDR1 MNHEY, CDR2 SMNVEV (reference sequence). Between the trimmed V and J ends, which lost 5 bases and 1 base, there was a span of 14 bases. CDR3 nucleotides: TGTGCCAGCAGTCCACTCGCCCCTGGGAACACTGAAGCTTTCTTT. Its translation: CASSPLAPGNTEAFF.

This clonotype came up a few times. This chain uses TRBV10-3 with TRBJ2-5; a weak D match, TRBD2 (7 bases). V shed 6 bases and J shed 3 bases, with 8 bases lying between them. Germline lookup yields CDR1 ENHRY and CDR2 SYGVKD. This CDR3 has 12 residues. The CDR3 bases are TGTGCCATCAGAGGGGGGGAAGAGACCCAGTACTTC. Encoded protein: CAIRGGEETQYF.

This clonotype was observed many times. The gene calls are TRBV27 and TRBJ2-7; D possibly corresponds to TRBD2 (6 bases). Looked up from germline, CDR1 is MNHEY and CDR2 is SMNVEV (reference sequence). This CDR3 spans 14 amino acids. Trimming took off 5 bases at V and 3 bases at J, with 14 bases between the two ends. The CDR3: CASSAWDSNYEQYF. In DNA form, the CDR3 reads TGTGCCAGCAGTGCATGGGACTCAAACTACGAGCAGTACTTC.

This chain uses TRBV30 with TRBJ2-7; 10 bases map to TRBD1. Per the germline V gene, CDR1 is GTSNPN and CDR2 is SVGIG (reference sequence). V shed 3 bases and J 4 bases; nucleotides not matched to a gene: 3. This CDR3 has 13 amino acids. The CDR3 is CAWSRDRGYEQYF. The CDR3 DNA reads TGTGCCTGGAGCCGGGACAGGGGTTACGAGCAGTACTTC.

About this clonotype itself: Compared with germline, one end of the junction differs, possibly owing to a read error. The chain carries TRBV20-1 and TRBJ2-5; D is undetermined. Germline V gene sequence: CDR1 DFQATT, CDR2 SNEGSKA (reference sequence). The CDR3 runs to 13 residues. In DNA, the CDR3 is TGCAGTGCAGCGACACGGCCCCAAGAGACCCAGCACTTC. Protein: CSAATRPQETQHF.

Only a few counts were recorded for this clonotype. V gene TRBV10-3 combines with J gene TRBJ2-3, with 10 bases that match TRBD2. The CDR3 has 13 amino acids. Per germline, CDR1 ENHRY and CDR2 SYGVKD. V lost 9 bases to trimming and J lost 1 base; unmatched junction nucleotides: 1. CDR3 nucleotide sequence: TGTGCCATAGGACTAGCGGGCACAGATACGCAGTATTTT. Amino acid sequence: CAIGLAGTDTQYF.

This clonotype was detected a few times. The gene calls are TRBV15 and TRBJ1-5; weak D call: TRBD1 (6 bases). The CDR3 has 14 residues. Trimming removed 3 bases at V and 9 bases at J, with 15 bases between. Germline lookup yields CDR1 LNHNV and CDR2 YYDKDF (reference sequence). CDR3 region: CATSSDRTIVPQHF. DNA of the CDR3: TGTGCCACCAGCAGCGACAGGACAATCGTGCCCCAGCATTTT.

This clonotype was seen ten or more times. The V gene is TRBV28, the J gene TRBJ2-1, with D maybe TRBD2 (5 bases). This CDR3 comprises 14 residues. Trimming removed 3 bases at V and 5 bases at J, with 11 bases between. Per germline, CDR1 MDHEN and CDR2 SYDVKM. Written as DNA, the CDR3 is TGTGCCAGCAGTTTCTCGGACGGGGACAATGAGCAGTTCTTC. It specifies CASSFSDGDNEQFF.

V is TRBV4-1 and J is TRBJ1-5; D is undetermined. The CDR3 covers 15 residues. The V and J ends lost 0 bases and 0 bases respectively, with 6 bases between them. CDR1 MGHRA and CDR2 YSYEKL come from the germline V gene. CDR3 nucleotides: TGCGCCAGCAGCCAAGATGGGAGTAGCAATCAGCCCCAGCATTTT. It yields the protein CASSQDGSSNQPQHF.

This clonotype has just a few counts. CDR3 residues: CASSLTPPPSGTGELFF. In DNA, the CDR3 is TGTGCCAGCAGTTTAACCCCGCCGCCTAGCGGGACCGGGGAGCTGTTTTTT. The chain recombines TRBV27 with TRBJ2-2; 8 bases are a match to TRBD2. With 2 bases clipped from V and 5 bases from J, the junction kept 10 bases outside the gene matches. This CDR3 comprises 17 residues. Germline loops: CDR1 MNHEY, CDR2 SMNVEV (reference sequence).

The chain recombines TRBV4-3 with TRBJ2-2; 7 bases fit TRBD2. The J segment lost 9 bases and the V segment lost 5 bases, leaving 6 bases of the junction unmatched. This CDR3 has 13 amino acids. Germline assignment: CDR1 LGHNA and CDR2 YSLEER. In nucleotides, the CDR3 is TGCGCCAGCAGCAGTAGCGGGTGGAGGGAGCTGTTTTTT. This translates into CASSSSGWRELFF.

Details on this clonotype: The germline gene is not matched at one end of the junction; a read error may be the cause. The gene calls are TRBV6-2 or TRBV6-3 and TRBJ2-1, with D tentatively TRBD1 (6 bases). This CDR3 is built from 15 residues. Germline V gene lookup returns CDR1 MNHEY and CDR2 SVGEGT. In DNA form, the CDR3 reads TGTGCCAGCAGATACTCTACCGGGACAATTTTCTCGCAGTTCTTC. Its protein is CASRYSTGTIFSQFF.

The chain has TRBV20-1 and TRBJ2-4; TRBD2 aligns across 7 bases. The CDR3 has 14 amino acids. Trimming cost V 3 bases and J 6 bases; bases outside gene matches: 8. From germline, CDR1 is DFQATT and CDR2 SNEGSKA (reference sequence). DNA for the CDR3: TGCAGTGCTAGCAATCCTAGCGGTAGAAACATTCAGTACTTC. Translated, it gives CSASNPSGRNIQYF.

The rearrangement joins TRBV5-1 to TRBJ1-1, with 7 bases identical to TRBD1. Germline V gives CDR1 SGHRS, CDR2 YFSETQ. V gave up 5 bases and J gave up 4 bases; unmatched junction bases: 8. The CDR3 totals 14 residues. DNA for the CDR3: TGCGCCAGCAGTTGGAGGGGGCGAGGCACTGAAGCTTTCTTT. Residues: CASSWRGRGTEAFF.

The gene calls are TRBV18 and TRBJ2-7; 9 positions match TRBD2. CDR1 and CDR2 (germline): KGHSH, LQKENI. Unmatched junction bases numbered 7, after V lost 3 bases and J lost 1 base. This CDR3 is 16 amino acids long. This CDR3 reads CASSPGPAGGSYEQYF. The CDR3 DNA sequence: TGTGCCAGCTCACCGGGGCCAGCGGGGGGATCCTACGAGCAGTACTTC. Complete variable domain (other parts from reference TRBV18 and TRBJ2-7): NAGVMQNPRHLVRRRGQEARLRCSPMKGHSHVYWYRQLPEEGLKFMVYLQKENIIDESGMPKERFSAEFPKEGPSILRIQQVVRGDSAAYFCASSPGPAGGSYEQYFGPGTRLTVT.

The rearrangement joins TRBV4-3 to TRBJ2-3; tentative D call: TRBD1 (6 bases). Germline V lookup: CDR1 LGHNA, CDR2 YSLEER. The CDR3 has 17 amino acids. Trimming took off 5 bases at V and 2 bases at J, with 20 bases between the two ends. CDR3 protein: CASSAQGSQDFTDTQYF. The CDR3 DNA is TGCGCCAGCAGCGCACAGGGAAGTCAAGATTTCACAGATACGCAGTATTTT.

At least ten counts were recorded for this clonotype. The chain uses TRBV5-1 and TRBJ2-1, with D maybe TRBD2 (6 bases). Germline-derived CDR1 and CDR2 are SGHRS and YFSETQ. Trimming shortened V by 4 bases and J by 4 bases, and 18 bases separated the two germline ends. There are 16 residues in the CDR3. The CDR3 DNA sequence: TGCGCCAGCAGCAAAATAGCGGCCCGGTCTTACAATGAGCAGTTCTTC. Translating gives CASSKIAARSYNEQFF.

This rearrangement joins TRBV4-1 to TRBJ2-7, with 7 positions matching TRBD2. The CDR3 covers 16 residues. The germline V gene has CDR1 MGHRA and CDR2 YSYEKL. Trimming cost V 3 bases and J 5 bases; bases outside gene matches: 13. The CDR3 nucleotides read TGCGCCAGCAGCCAGAACCAAGGCGGGAGCTTTCACGAGCAGTACTTC. As protein: CASSQNQGGSFHEQYF.

This clonotype came up a few times. The chain recombines TRBV4-1 with TRBJ2-3; D not certain. Germline assignment: CDR1 MGHRA and CDR2 YSYEKL. Between the trimmed V and J ends, which lost 0 bases and 4 bases, there was a span of 5 bases. This CDR3 has 13 residues. The CDR3 reads CASSQEVADTQYF. CDR3 DNA: TGCGCCAGCAGCCAAGAGGTGGCAGATACGCAGTATTTT.